The subject of this entry is one TCR beta chain. Its specificity is not known. At the time of sampling, donors were nominally healthy, though unrecorded immune exposures were likely. This sample was taken from a study of cytomegalovirus exposure and HLA in healthy donors. Background on the study: The Caucasian-associated ancestry cluster held roughly 80% of roughly 400 genotyped donors. Whole-study findings and limits: It was reported that TCR beta sequences correctly inferred the HLA-A and HLA-B alleles for most subjects. The authors confirmed in vitro that a few CMV-associated chains were specific for CMV antigens.

PCR amplification relied on 60 Vbeta primers (plus 13 Jbeta primers). Only in-frame clones appear in the TCRdb table, and some are missing; sequencing was by immunoSEQ multiplex PCR. Of over 90,000 clones listed, under 80% are singletons. The sequenced sample was PBMCs. This receptor was identified in a woman aged 18 to 35 in good health and CMV-seropositive.

The CDR3 protein is CASSQEYRVAETQYF. In nucleotides, the CDR3 is TGTGCCAGCAGCCAAGAATACAGGGTGGCAGAGACCCAGTACTTC. The chain employs TRBV14 and TRBJ2-5, with D possibly TRBD1 on 6 matching bases. The CDR3 runs to 15 residues. Germline loops: CDR1 SGHDN, CDR2 FVKESK. The V end lost 0 bases, the J end lost 4 bases, and 12 bases lay between the germline ends.